Below are 5 T cell receptor beta chains sequenced from a single sample in a study of T cell responses to AZD1222 COVID-19 vaccine. Generated by immunoSEQ multiplex PCR, the TCRdb table keeps only in-frame clones and is missing some. The profile shows roughly 170,000 clones, about 86% of them singletons. The sample here was peripheral blood, taken on day 0 of AZD1222 vaccination. Receptors originate from an adult in good health.

J is TRBJ1-3 and V is TRBV13; TRBD1 agrees at 11 bases. The germline V gene encodes CDR1 PRHDT and CDR2 FYEKMQ (reference sequence). This CDR3 comprises 16 residues. J lost 2 bases, V lost 4 bases, and 4 bases had no gene match. CDR3 sequence (DNA): TGTGCCAGCAGCTCCCGGGACAGGGGGGCTGGAAACACCATATATTTT. This translates into CASSSRDRGAGNTIYF.

V usage is TRBV28 and J usage is TRBJ2-3; TRBD1 might be the D (6 bases). The CDR3 runs to 13 residues. Trimming removed 2 bases from V and 4 bases from J, with 7 bases in between. From germline, CDR1 is MDHEN and CDR2 SYDVKM. The CDR3 here is CASSLTGSDTQYF. The CDR3 nucleotides are TGTGCCAGCAGTTTAACAGGGTCAGATACGCAGTATTTT.

The rearrangement joins TRBV7-2 to TRBJ2-3; 9 nucleotides agree with TRBD2. The V and J ends lost 5 bases and 3 bases, in that order; junction bases with no gene match: 9. The germline V gene has CDR1 SGHTA and CDR2 FQGNSA. The CDR3 consists of 16 residues. The CDR3 nucleotides are TGTGCCAGCAGCACCCATCCTGCGGGGGGGACAGATACGCAGTATTTT. Translating gives CASSTHPAGGTDTQYF.

The rearrangement links TRBV27 to TRBJ1-1; a possible D gene is TRBD1 (6 bases). The length of the CDR3 is 13 residues. V lost 6 bases and J 7 bases, leaving 15 bases between the germline ends. Germline CDR1 is MNHEY and CDR2 is SMNVEV (reference sequence). CDR3: CASRHRELGEAFF. The CDR3 nucleotides read TGTGCCAGCAGGCACAGGGAGTTGGGTGAAGCTTTCTTT.

The chain couples TRBV24-1 to TRBJ2-3; TRBD2 is a possible D gene (5 bases). The germline V gene has CDR1 KGHDR and CDR2 SFDVKD. The CDR3 consists of 17 residues. Between the trimmed V and J ends, which lost 3 bases and 0 bases, there was a span of 15 bases. CDR3 residues: CATSDLRAADSTDTQYF. CDR3 sequence (DNA): TGTGCCACCAGTGATCTACGAGCGGCCGATAGCACAGATACGCAGTATTTT.